The rows below give T cell receptor beta chains drawn from one sample of a study of blood T cell repertoires in COVID-19. Generated by immunoSEQ multiplex PCR, the TCRdb table keeps only in-frame clones and is missing some. Among some 170,000 clones listed, approximately 79% were seen once. Sequencing was performed on peripheral blood. The source of these receptors is a woman between 65 and 79 years old with acute or convalescent COVID-19. CDR3s include the opening cysteine and the closing phenylalanine or tryptophan. The order of the fields is V gene, J gene, CDR3 protein.

>TRBV20-1|TRBJ2-3
CSASGDTRTSGLGGDTQYF
>TRBV2|TRBJ1-6
CASSSGMGDSPLHF
>TRBV19|TRBJ1-1
CASSIHGPTEAFF
>TRBV7-8|TRBJ2-7
CASQGQGQAEQYF
>TRBV12-3/TRBV12-4|TRBJ1-2
CASSTGQGGGYTF
>TRBV30|TRBJ2-1
CAWSTGGQAAWQFF
>TRBV5-4|TRBJ2-7
CASRPGGLSYEQYF
>TRBV6-5|TRBJ1-2
CASSYPSGTENGYTF
>TRBV28|TRBJ2-7
CASSTTQGMASGVPYEQYF
>TRBV9|TRBJ1-1
CASSVARRGDTEAFF
>TRBV15|TRBJ1-4
CATSRDRGEKLFF
>TRBV7-2|TRBJ2-2
CASSTLAGGATGELFF
>TRBV2|TRBJ2-1
CASSEGRTGTGNEQFF
>TRBV7-8|TRBJ1-2
CASSLSQGQGFNGYTF
>TRBV7-9|TRBJ1-1
CASSYSQGTEAFF
>TRBV5-1|TRBJ1-1
CASSLEAVQGFRYEAFF
>TRBV6-5|TRBJ2-7
CASSYGTTYEQYF
>TRBV29-1|TRBJ2-3
CSVAAGTSGWDTQYF
>TRBV29-1|TRBJ2-5
CSVAASGQGQETQYF
>TRBV28|TRBJ2-5
CASSLSDRGGETQYF
>TRBV30|TRBJ1-5
CAWSGGDFSNQPQHF
>TRBV18|TRBJ2-5
CASSPGLVLETQYF
>TRBV5-6|TRBJ2-5
CASSLSSGKETQYF
>TRBV24-1|TRBJ2-1
CATSEPGLAGGSLFEQFF
>TRBV11-2|TRBJ1-3
CASSLDRLAIYF
>TRBV6-6|TRBJ1-2
CASTFPGGYTF
>TRBV9|TRBJ2-1
CASSVDPSLAGVYNEQFF
>TRBV7-3|TRBJ2-1
CASSLNWASSYNEQFF
>TRBV3-1/TRBV3-2|TRBJ2-7
CASSQDWTSKEQYF
>TRBV30|TRBJ1-5
CAWATGSEQPQHF
>TRBV10-3|TRBJ1-2
CAISGTGDNKIYGYTF